These 8 T cell receptor beta chains originate from one sample sequenced in a study of CD8 T cells in Susac syndrome. Random-hexamer reverse transcription was applied to roughly 0.45 to 1 ug RNA. Via MiXCR, TCRdb re-called the immunoSEQ multiplex PCR reads, giving one row per CDR3 protein. The sample includes under 85,000 distinct CDR3 sequences, approximately 95% of them seen just once. The sequenced material came from CD8+ T cells from PBMCs. The receptor source for this set is a human donor with Susac syndrome.

This clonotype has just a few counts. The rearrangement uses TRBV12-3 or TRBV12-4 and TRBJ2-1, with 14 bases fitting TRBD2. The CDR3 loop spans 14 amino acids. V shed 7 bases, J shed 8 bases, and the junction held 4 bases outside the gene matches. Here the CDR3 DNA reads TGTGCCAGCACAATGACTAGCGGGGGGGATGAGCAGTTCTTC. It codes for CASTMTSGGDEQFF.

The rearrangement joins TRBV9 to TRBJ1-2; 8 nucleotides line up with TRBD1. CDR1 is SGDLS and CDR2 is YYNGEE in the germline V gene. Trimming at V came to 3 bases and at J to 13 bases, leaving 17 bases not matched to a gene. This CDR3 contains 15 residues. This CDR3 is CASSEWGDRRLKVTF. The DNA of the CDR3 is TGTGCCAGCAGCGAATGGGGGGACAGGAGGTTGAAGGTCACCTTC.

J is TRBJ2-7 and V is TRBV7-6; 7 positions match TRBD2. V trimming: 4 bases; J trimming: 5 bases; junction bases outside the gene matches: 11. The CDR3 runs to 15 residues. From germline, CDR1 is SGHVS and CDR2 FNYEAQ. This CDR3 reads CASSSAGGSSHEQYF. The CDR3 coding sequence is TGTGCCAGCAGCTCGGCTGGCGGGAGTTCCCACGAGCAGTACTTC.

The V gene is TRBV20-1, the J gene TRBJ2-3, with TRBD1 as a possible D gene (6 bases). In germline, CDR1 is DFQATT, CDR2 SNEGSKA (reference sequence). This CDR3 region has 14 residues. The V end lost 6 bases, the J end lost 4 bases, and 17 bases lay between the germline ends. CDR3 amino acids: CSAETGGYADTQYF. CDR3 nucleotide sequence: TGCAGTGCCGAGACAGGAGGCTATGCAGATACGCAGTATTTT.

The gene calls are TRBV7-2 and TRBJ2-1; TRBD1 matches at 8 bases. From germline, CDR1 is SGHTA and CDR2 FQGNSA. This CDR3 comprises 14 residues. The V gene end was trimmed by 1 base and the J gene end by 7 bases; junction bases not matched to a gene: 3. In DNA, the CDR3 is TGTGCCAGCAGCTTAGGAAACAGGGGGAATGAGCAGTTCTTC. This sequence encodes CASSLGNRGNEQFF.

This rearrangement joins TRBV12-3 or TRBV12-4 to TRBJ2-1, with a tentative D call TRBD2 (6 bases). The CDR3 is 15 amino acids. V shed 1 base and J shed 1 base, with 8 bases lying between them. CDR3: CASSLGSGSYNEQFF. The CDR3 DNA reads as TGTGCCAGCAGTTTAGGTAGCGGTTCCTACAATGAGCAGTTCTTC.

The chain couples TRBV5-1 to TRBJ2-1, with D uncertain. With 5 bases removed from V and 5 bases from J, the gap between germline ends came to 14 bases. The CDR3 has 14 residues. Looked up from germline, CDR1 is SGHRS and CDR2 is YFSETQ. The DNA of the CDR3 is TGCGCCAGCAGTCGATACTACCTAAACAATGAGCAGTTCTTC. This codes for CASSRYYLNNEQFF.

The V call is TRBV20-1, the J call TRBJ2-7; TRBD1 is a possible D gene (5 bases). CDR3 length: 13 amino acids. Trimming took off 0 bases at V and 3 bases at J, with 9 bases between the two ends. The germline gives CDR1 DFQATT, CDR2 SNEGSKA (reference sequence). CDR3 DNA: TGCAGTGCTAGAGATGGGGCGGACTACGAGCAGTACTTC. Translated: CSARDGADYEQYF.